This T cell receptor beta chain was recorded in a study of blood T cell repertoires in COVID-19. Here immunoSEQ multiplex PCR was the method, and the copy in TCRdb shows in-frame clones only, minus some. This sample has around 330,000 clones, with about 89% found just once. Cohort placement rested on clinical history that participants reported themselves. This CDR3 is built from 14 residues. The specimen was PBMCs or T cells enriched from blood (not recorded which). The chain has TRBV21-1 and TRBJ2-7; the table's TRBD2 call for D was not verified on the DNA. TRBV21-1 is designated a pseudogene. This sequence was found in a man aged 55 to 70 who had recovered from COVID-19. Written as DNA, the CDR3 is TGTGCCAGCAGCACCGGCGGCCGTTCCTACGAGCAGTACTTC. Translating it yields CASSTGGRSYEQYF.